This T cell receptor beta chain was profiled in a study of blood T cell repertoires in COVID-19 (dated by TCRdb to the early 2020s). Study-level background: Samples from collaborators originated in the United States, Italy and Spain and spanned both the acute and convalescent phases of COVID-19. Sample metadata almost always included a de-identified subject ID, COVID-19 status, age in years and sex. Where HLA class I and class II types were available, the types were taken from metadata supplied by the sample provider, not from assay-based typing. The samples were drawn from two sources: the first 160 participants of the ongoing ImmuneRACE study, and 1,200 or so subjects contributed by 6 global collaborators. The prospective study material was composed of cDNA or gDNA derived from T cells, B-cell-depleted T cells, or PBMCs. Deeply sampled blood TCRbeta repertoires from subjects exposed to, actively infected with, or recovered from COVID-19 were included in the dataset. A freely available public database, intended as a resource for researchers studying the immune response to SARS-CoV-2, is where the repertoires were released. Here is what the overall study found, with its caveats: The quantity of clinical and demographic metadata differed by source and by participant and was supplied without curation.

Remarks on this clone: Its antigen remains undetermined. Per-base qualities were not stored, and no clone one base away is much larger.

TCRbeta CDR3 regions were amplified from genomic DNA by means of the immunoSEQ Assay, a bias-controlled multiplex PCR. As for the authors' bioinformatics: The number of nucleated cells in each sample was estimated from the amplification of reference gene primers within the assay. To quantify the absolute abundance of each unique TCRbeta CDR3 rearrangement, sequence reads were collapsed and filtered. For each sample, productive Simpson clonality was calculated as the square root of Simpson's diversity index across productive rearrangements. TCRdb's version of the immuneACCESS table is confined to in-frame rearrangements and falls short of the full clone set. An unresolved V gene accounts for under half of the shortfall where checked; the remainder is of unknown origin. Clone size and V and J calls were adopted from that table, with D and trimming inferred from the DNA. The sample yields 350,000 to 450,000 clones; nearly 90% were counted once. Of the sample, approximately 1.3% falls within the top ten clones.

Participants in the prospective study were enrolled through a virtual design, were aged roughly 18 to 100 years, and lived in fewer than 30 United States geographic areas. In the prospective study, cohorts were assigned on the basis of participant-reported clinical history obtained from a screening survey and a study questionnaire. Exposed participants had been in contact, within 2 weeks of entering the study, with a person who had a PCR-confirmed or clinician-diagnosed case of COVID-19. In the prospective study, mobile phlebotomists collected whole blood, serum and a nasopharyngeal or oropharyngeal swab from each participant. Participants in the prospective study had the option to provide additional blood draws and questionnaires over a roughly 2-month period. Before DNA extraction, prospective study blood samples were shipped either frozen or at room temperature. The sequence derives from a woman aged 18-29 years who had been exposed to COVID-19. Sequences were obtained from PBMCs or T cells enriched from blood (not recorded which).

The CDR3 sequence is CASSLGQPEAFF. The DNA is as follows: TGTGCCAGCAGTTTGGGACAACCAGAAGCTTTCTTT. The sequence links TRBV28 to TRBJ1-1, and TRBD1 may be the D gene, going by 6 matching bases. Reading from cysteine to phenylalanine, the CDR3 counts 12 amino acids. Of the read, only the CDR3 DNA is kept; its 36 bases are in frame from base 1. Trimming at the junction amounts to 3 bases on V and 8 bases on J, and the germline ends lie 10 bases apart. For CDR1 and CDR2, the germline V gene lists MDHEN and SYDVKM.